This TCR beta chain was sequenced during a study of technical replicates of blood from a few donors. The CDR3 runs 19 residues. Trimming at V came to 3 bases and at J to 1 base, leaving 16 bases not matched to a gene. Germline V gene lookup returns CDR1 SGHRS and CDR2 YFSETQ. This table comes from immunoSEQ multiplex PCR, and its TCRdb copy is limited to in-frame clones, with some not included. The repertoire has 85,000 to 100,000 clones, roughly 96% of them found once; the top ten carry roughly 0.2%. The TCR comes from a human donor in good health. The V and J genes are TRBV5-1 and TRBJ2-3, with 8 bases matching TRBD1. Sequencing was performed on T cells isolated from PBMCs. CDR3: CASSSIPGQVTSGTDTQYF. The DNA for the CDR3 is TGCGCCAGCAGCTCAATTCCGGGACAGGTCACTTCTGGCACAGATACGCAGTATTTT.